The clone carrying this T cell receptor (beta chain) was counted a few times. What it binds is not known. This record belongs to a study of T-cell memory formation after mild COVID-19. The germline V gene encodes CDR1 MNHEY and CDR2 SMNVEV (reference sequence). V shed 4 bases, J shed 0 bases, and the junction held 5 bases outside the gene matches. The CDR3 loop spans 16 amino acids. From 5'RACE with constant-segment primers came TCR alpha and TCR beta cDNA libraries that carried sample barcodes and UMIs. TCRdb fed the 5' RACE reads into MiXCR, producing one record per CDR3 protein. The profile shows roughly 620,000 distinct CDR3 sequences, approximately 19% of them singletons. General study points: In second-wave clones peaking day 37, SARS-CoV-2 specificity remained unconfirmed. Some responding clones appeared in pre-infection memory, suggesting cross-reactive memory joined. CD8+ contracting clones occupied EMRA, while CD4+ ones occupied mainly CM and EM.

The sample consisted of PBMCs or a T cell subset sorted from them (not recorded which). V gene TRBV27 combines with J gene TRBJ2-3; 9 bases match TRBD2. This clonotype originated in an adult woman who had mild COVID-19 (a few samples of this study predate the infection). Cell type and time point are not known. The CDR3 sequence is CASSYLTSGSTDTQYF. The CDR3 DNA reads TGTGCCAGCAGTTATCTGACTAGCGGAAGCACAGATACGCAGTATTTT.